This TCR beta chain is from a study of T cell repertoires in cytomegalovirus infection (dated by TCRdb to between 2018 and 2020). A note on the overall study: Donor HLA type was relevant to the analysis, as public TCR beta signatures indicated carriage of CMV infection together with the matching HLA type. Beyond this particular receptor, the publication reports: The ex vivo response was dominated by HLA-C-restricted CMV-specific TCR beta clonotypes, which also provided the single most frequent clonotype in two of eight donors. Cumulative frequency of public TCR beta family members discriminated carriers of CMV infection plus the relevant HLA type in this cohort and an independent approximately 350-donor cohort.

The sequencer listed for this sample is Illumina HiSeq 1500. Using fastp trimming at Q25 and MiXCR clonotype assembly, TCRdb reanalyzed the public sequencing data and kept in-frame beta chains. Rows merge per CDR3 protein into single entries with the most common DNA and genes. The sample includes around 180,000 distinct CDR3 sequences, with about 20% observed a single time. Of the sample, approximately 3% is held by the ten largest clones. From its cysteine to its phenylalanine, the CDR3 spans 14 amino acids. Only CDR3 DNA remains: 42 bases, in frame from the first base. The CDR1 and CDR2 encoded by the germline V gene are SGHTA and FQGNSA. For this chain, trimming is 7 bases at the V end and 0 bases at the J end, and the number of junction bases without a gene match is 2. This clonotype was detected many times. The antigen it recognizes is unknown. There are no base qualities to consult, and no much larger clone falls within one base.

The chain uses TRBV7-2 and TRBJ2-2; TRBD2 lines up with 7 middle nucleotides. The receptor comes from a human donor in good health (CMV status not recorded). Some clones in this sample may be carry-over from other donors' samples. Sequencing was performed on PBMCs. The sequence in DNA is TGTGCCAGCAAAGCGGGACCGAACACCGGGGAGCTGTTTTTT. The translation is CASKAGPNTGELFF. Supplemented by the reference TRBV7-2 and TRBJ2-2 proteins around the CDR3, the complete variable domain is GAGVSQSPSNKVTEKGKDVELRCDPISGHTALYWYRQSLGQGLEFLIYFQGNSAPDKSGLPSDRFSAERTGGSVSTLTIQRTQQEDSAVYLCASKAGPNTGELFFGEGSRLTVL.